The 22 T cell receptor beta chains below were found in one sample sequenced in a study of blood T cell repertoires in COVID-19. Produced via immunoSEQ multiplex PCR; TCRdb's table is partial and in-frame only. The sample holds some 210,000 clones; 87% are singletons and the top ten take under 13%. The sample comprised PBMCs or T cells enriched from blood (not recorded which). These receptors originate from a man aged 18 to 29 with acute COVID-19.

This sequence joins TRBV19 and TRBJ1-2; D remains ambiguous. The CDR3 totals 14 residues. The germline CDR1 and CDR2 sequences are LNHDA and SQIVND (reference sequence). V was clipped by 1 base and J by 1 base, with 7 bases between them. For the CDR3, the DNA is TGTGCCAGTAGTATAGGTAACAGTAACTATGGCTACACCTTC. It specifies CASSIGNSNYGYTF.

The chain has TRBV4-3 and TRBJ2-7, with 10 bases fitting TRBD2. J gave up 0 bases and V 4 bases, and 3 bases lay outside the gene matches. The germline V gene encodes CDR1 LGHNA and CDR2 YSLEER. The CDR3 has 15 residues. CDR3 sequence reads: CASSPLAGGSYEQYF. The DNA for the CDR3 is TGCGCCAGCAGCCCGTTAGCGGGAGGCTCCTACGAGCAGTACTTC.

The table lists this clone with a count of one. CDR3 amino acids: CSVERTGGWNEQFF. The DNA for the CDR3 is TGCAGCGTTGAAAGGACAGGGGGCTGGAATGAGCAGTTCTTC. The chain joins TRBV29-1 to TRBJ2-1; 11 bases are shared with TRBD1. CDR3 length: 14 amino acids. The germline CDR1 and CDR2 sequences are SQVTM and ANQGSEA. J lost 7 bases, V lost 2 bases, and 4 bases had no gene match.

This chain joins TRBV7-9 and TRBJ1-4; 9 positions agree with TRBD1. The CDR3 is made up of 17 amino acids. The V gene's germline CDR1 is SEHNR and CDR2 FQNEAQ (reference sequence). The junction had 15 bases not matched to a gene; V was cut back by 3 bases and J by 10 bases. The DNA of the CDR3 is TGTGCCAGCAGCTTTCCGGGACAGGGTGCTGCTCGCGGAAAACTGTTTTTT. This encodes CASSFPGQGAARGKLFF.

The chain is built from TRBV12-3 or TRBV12-4 and TRBJ1-5, with unresolved D. Trimming took off 0 bases at V and 5 bases at J, with 5 bases between the two ends. There are 13 residues in the CDR3. Here the CDR3 reads CASSLARDQPQHF. CDR3 coding DNA: TGTGCCAGCAGTTTAGCCCGAGATCAGCCCCAGCATTTT.

The chain uses TRBV4-1 and TRBJ1-1; D perhaps matches TRBD1 (6 bases). Trimming took off 1 base at V and 4 bases at J, with 10 bases between the two ends. Looked up from germline, CDR1 is MGHRA and CDR2 is YSYEKL. This CDR3 has 14 amino acids. The CDR3 sequence: CASSQVQGSTEAFF. The CDR3 DNA reads TGCGCCAGCAGCCAAGTACAGGGAAGCACTGAAGCTTTCTTT.

V is TRBV18 and J is TRBJ1-5, with D possibly TRBD1 on 6 matching bases. The CDR3 has 15 residues. V was cut by 6 bases and J by 0 bases, with 12 bases left in between. Germline CDR1 reads KGHSH; CDR2 reads LQKENI. The CDR3 DNA sequence: TGTGCCAGCTCCGGGACATCAGCTAGCAATCAGCCCCAGCATTTT. Translation: CASSGTSASNQPQHF.

This clone occurred once. The gene calls are TRBV5-6 and TRBJ2-7; a possible D gene is TRBD2 (5 bases). The V and J ends lost 2 bases and 3 bases respectively, with 9 bases between them. The CDR3 has 13 amino acids. Germline CDR1 reads SGHDT; CDR2 reads YYEEEE. CDR3 loop: CASSLREGYEQYF. The CDR3, as DNA: TGTGCCAGCAGCTTACGGGAAGGCTACGAGCAGTACTTC.

This clone was seen once. The rearrangement joins TRBV19 to TRBJ1-5; D is undetermined. The germline gives CDR1 LNHDA, CDR2 SQIVND (reference sequence). The CDR3 covers 15 residues. The germline V and J ends were trimmed by 5 bases and 5 bases, with 16 bases remaining between them. The CDR3 loop reads CASSAGRTGDQPQHF. For the CDR3, the DNA is TGTGCCAGTAGTGCCGGGAGGACGGGCGATCAGCCCCAGCATTTT.

The V call is TRBV30, the J call TRBJ2-5; D unclear. The CDR3 sequence is 13 residues long. Germline CDR1 reads GTSNPN; CDR2 reads SVGIG (reference sequence). V was clipped by 0 bases and J by 2 bases, with 7 bases between them. This CDR3 is CAWSVTRQETQYF. CDR3 bases: TGTGCCTGGAGTGTAACGAGACAAGAGACCCAGTACTTC.

The chain couples TRBV10-3 to TRBJ2-1; 8 nucleotides line up with TRBD2. CDR3 size: 14 residues. V dropped 5 bases and J dropped 7; count of bases not matched to a gene: 7. Germline V gene data show CDR1 as ENHRY and CDR2 as SYGVKD. CDR3 in DNA: TGTGCCATCAGTACCGGGACTAGGGAAAATGAGCAGTTCTTC. It yields the protein CAISTGTRENEQFF.

The V gene is TRBV7-9, the J gene TRBJ2-1; possible D gene TRBD2, 6 bases. The germline gives CDR1 SEHNR, CDR2 FQNEAQ (reference sequence). The CDR3 length is 14 residues. Trimming stripped 0 bases from V and 6 bases from J, with 9 bases between. This CDR3 reads CASSLAGLFNEQFF. For the CDR3, the DNA is TGTGCCAGCAGCTTAGCAGGACTATTCAATGAGCAGTTCTTC.

CDR3 sequence (DNA): TGTGCCAGCTCAGTCCGGGACAGTCAGAGGGGAACCCAGTACTTC. Its translation is CASSVRDSQRGTQYF. The chain joins TRBV18 to TRBJ2-5, with 7 nucleotides matching TRBD1. CDR3 length equals 15 residues. Trimming cost V 5 bases and J 8 bases; bases outside gene matches: 14. In germline, CDR1 is KGHSH, CDR2 LQKENI.

The CDR3 DNA reads TGTGCCAGTGCCTTTAGCGGGAGCGTCTACAATGAGCAGTTCTTC. This codes for CASAFSGSVYNEQFF. The rearrangement links TRBV19 to TRBJ2-1, with 9 bases matching TRBD2. The CDR3 contains 15 residues. V trimming: 8 bases; J trimming: 3 bases; junction bases outside the gene matches: 8. CDR1 is LNHDA, CDR2 SQIVND, per germline (reference sequence).

This clone was recorded only once. The J gene is TRBJ1-6, the V gene TRBV7-3; D is ambiguous. The germline V gene encodes CDR1 SGHTA and CDR2 FQGTGA. The CDR3 extends over 14 amino acids. Trimming shortened V by 11 bases and J by 7 bases, and 18 bases separated the two germline ends. The CDR3 sequence is CAGGRPVLNSPLHF. The DNA of the CDR3 is TGTGCCGGCGGTCGCCCGGTTTTAAATTCACCCCTCCACTTT.

This clone was seen a handful of times. The J gene is TRBJ2-2, the V gene TRBV4-2; 13 positions match TRBD2. CDR1 and CDR2 (germline): LGHNA, YNFKEQ. V lost 3 bases and J lost 7; bases outside the gene matches: 5. CDR3 length: 16 residues. The CDR3 loop reads CASSQQLAGGHGELFF. CDR3 DNA: TGTGCCAGCAGCCAGCAACTAGCGGGAGGGCACGGGGAGCTGTTTTTT.

Only a few counts were recorded for this clone. The chain combines TRBV28 with TRBJ1-1, with 8 bases that match TRBD1. Trimming cost V 4 bases and J 6 bases; bases outside gene matches: 10. This CDR3 has 15 residues. The germline gives CDR1 MDHEN, CDR2 SYDVKM. The CDR3 DNA reads as TGTGCCAGCAGTTCTACCGCCATCAGGGGGCCTGAAGCTTTCTTT. Translated: CASSSTAIRGPEAFF.

The chain couples TRBV6-1 to TRBJ2-5, with 9 bases aligning to TRBD2. The length of the CDR3 is 16 residues. J gave up 4 bases and V 3 bases, and 9 bases lay outside the gene matches. From germline, CDR1 is MNHNS and CDR2 SASEGT. In nucleotides, the CDR3 is TGTGCCAGCAGTGACATGAGTAGCGGGAGTAGAGAGACCCAGTACTTC. It is translated as CASSDMSSGSRETQYF.

This clone was recorded a few times. The chain recombines TRBV5-1 with TRBJ2-3; D uncertain. The CDR3 covers 14 residues. Looked up from germline, CDR1 is SGHRS and CDR2 is YFSETQ. V was trimmed by 4 bases and J by 4 bases, leaving 13 bases between them. CDR3 sequence: CASSLQKSADTQYF. The CDR3 region has the DNA TGCGCCAGCAGCCTGCAGAAAAGCGCAGATACGCAGTATTTT. The full variable domain, rest sourced from reference TRBV5-1 and TRBJ2-3, is KAGVTQTPRYLIKTRGQQVTLSCSPISGHRSVSWYQQTPGQGLQFLFEYFSETQRNKGNFPGRFSGRQFSNSRSEMNVSTLELGDSALYLCASSLQKSADTQYFGPGTRLTVL.

This chain uses TRBV9 with TRBJ2-1, with a tentative D call TRBD2 (6 bases). The CDR3 spans 11 residues. CDR1 and CDR2 from the germline V gene are SGDLS and YYNGEE. Trimming removed 5 bases from V and 9 bases from J, with 9 bases in between. In DNA form, the CDR3 reads TGTGCCAGCAGTGCAGCGGGTGAGCAGTTCTTC. It specifies CASSAAGEQFF. The variable domain in full, with the rest retrieved from reference TRBV9 and TRBJ2-1, is DSGVTQTPKHLITATGQRVTLRCSPRSGDLSVYWYQQSLDQGLQFLIQYYNGEERAKGNILERFSAQQFPDLHSELNLSSLELGDSALYFCASSAAGEQFFGPGTRLTVL.

In this sample, this clone turned up a few times. The chain couples TRBV7-3 to TRBJ2-1; D is perhaps TRBD2 (6 bases). CDR1 is SGHTA, CDR2 FQGTGA, per germline. Trimming removed 10 bases at V and 1 base at J, with 23 bases between. The CDR3 extends over 17 amino acids. The CDR3 nucleotides read TGTGCCACTGAAAGCGGGCCCATGATTTTGTCCTACAATGAGCAGTTCTTC. It is translated as CATESGPMILSYNEQFF.

The chain recombines TRBV19 with TRBJ1-6; no clear D. Germline V gene sequence: CDR1 LNHDA, CDR2 SQIVND (reference sequence). V shed 10 bases and J shed 9 bases, with 16 bases lying between them. This CDR3 spans 13 amino acids. The CDR3 DNA reads as TGTGCCACCCATACGGAGGCCGGTTCACCCCTCCACTTT. It translates to CATHTEAGSPLHF.